This T cell receptor (beta chain) is from a study of a mutant IDH1 vaccine in newly diagnosed glioma. Overall study: Initiation of the vaccine course occurred 4-6 weeks after radiotherapy alone, or alongside temozolomide cycles. Therapy received beforehand was radiotherapy, temozolomide, or both, with most patients given both.

Of note for this clone: The antigen is unknown.

Profiling relied on immunoSEQ multiplex PCR, and the TCRdb table lists in-frame clones only, not all of them. This sample carries about 21,000 clones, approximately 89% of them seen once, and the ten largest clones take approximately 5.1%. Trimming took 4 bases from V and 2 from J; bases not matched to a gene: 4. Germline lookup yields CDR1 SGDLS and CDR2 YYNGEE. The CDR3 contains 14 residues. Time point denoted: week 11, during vaccination. The study gave 300 ug of mutant IDH1 20-mer peptide per vaccine dose, with topical imiquimod. Newly diagnosed WHO grade 3 or 4 IDH1-mutant, ATRX-lost astrocytomas were identified in the donors.

The sequences come from PBMCs, collected from a glioma patient whose treatment included an IDH1 peptide vaccine. J is TRBJ1-2 and V is TRBV9, with 8 positions matching TRBD1. The sequence was collected from a woman aged 40-49 years with glioma. The DNA for the CDR3 is TGTGCCAGCAGCAGGGGACAGGAAAACTATGGCTACACCTTC. Translated, it gives CASSRGQENYGYTF.